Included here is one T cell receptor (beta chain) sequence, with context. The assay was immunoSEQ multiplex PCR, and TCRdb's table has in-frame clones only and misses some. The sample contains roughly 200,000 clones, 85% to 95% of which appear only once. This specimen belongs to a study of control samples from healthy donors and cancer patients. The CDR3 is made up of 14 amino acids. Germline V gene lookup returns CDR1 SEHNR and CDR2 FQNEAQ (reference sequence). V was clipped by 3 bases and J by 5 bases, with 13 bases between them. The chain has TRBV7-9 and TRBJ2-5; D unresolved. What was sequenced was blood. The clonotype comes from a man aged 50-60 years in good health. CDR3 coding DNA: TGTGCCAGCAGCTTTGCTGTAACCACGGAGACCCAGTACTTC. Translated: CASSFAVTTETQYF.